These 12 T cell receptor beta chains originate from one sample sequenced in a study of vaccination and CD4 T cells after COVID-19. Stated treatment: approximately nine-day PBMC culture with coronavirus spike peptide pools or control peptides (ViraFEST assay). The Oncomine TCR Beta short-read assay sequenced DNA from cultured CD4+ T cells. TCRdb reprocessed the PCR reads via MiXCR and lists one record per CDR3 protein. The sample lists roughly 11,000 distinct CDR3 sequences; around 41% were seen once. No cognate antigen is known for these TCRs. The specimen comprised CD4+ T cells from blood, cultured in vitro, sampled after SARS-CoV-2 vaccination. Receptor source: a human donor who had recovered from COVID-19.

In its sample, this clonotype ranks as large (0.1 to 1%). The V and J genes are TRBV27 and TRBJ1-5, with a weak D call TRBD1 (6 bases). The V end was cut by 6 bases, the J end by 4 bases, with 19 bases between. The CDR3 extends over 16 amino acids. The germline V gene has CDR1 MNHEY and CDR2 SMNVEV (reference sequence). The CDR3 is CASSPLDRGANQPQHF. CDR3 coding DNA: TGTGCCAGCAGCCCTCTAGATCGGGGGGCTAATCAGCCCCAGCATTTT.

There are a few counts of this clonotype. The chain employs TRBV7-6 and TRBJ2-3; D unclear. Germline CDR1 SGHVS, CDR2 FNYEAQ. The V end was cut by 1 base, the J end by 3 bases, with 2 bases between. The CDR3 is made up of 12 amino acids. The CDR3 nucleotides read TGTGCCAGCAGCTTAGGGACAGATACGCAGTATTTT. It codes for CASSLGTDTQYF.

The rearrangement links TRBV27 to TRBJ2-2; TRBD1 agrees at 9 bases. CDR1 is MNHEY, CDR2 SMNVEV, per germline (reference sequence). The junction had 10 bases not matched to a gene; V was cut back by 8 bases and J by 6 bases. The CDR3 runs to 15 residues. The CDR3 DNA is TGTGCCAGCGGGACAGGGAGTAAGCCTGCCGGGGAGCTGTTTTTT. This encodes CASGTGSKPAGELFF.

The chain employs TRBV27 and TRBJ1-5; tentative D call: TRBD1 (5 bases). V lost 6 bases to trimming and J lost 5 bases, with 17 bases between them. From germline, CDR1 is MNHEY and CDR2 SMNVEV (reference sequence). The CDR3 loop spans 15 amino acids. CDR3 in amino acids: CASRSLGTLDQPQHF. The CDR3 DNA follows: TGTGCCAGCAGAAGCCTGGGGACTTTGGATCAGCCCCAGCATTTT.

The chain carries TRBV7-9 and TRBJ2-3; 7 bases map to TRBD2. The V gene end was trimmed by 4 bases and the J gene end by 6 bases; junction bases not matched to a gene: 4. The CDR3 extends over 13 amino acids. Per germline, CDR1 SEHNR and CDR2 FQNEAQ (reference sequence). In DNA, the CDR3 is TGTGCCAGCAGCTCACTAGCGTCGGATACGCAGTATTTT. Translation gives CASSSLASDTQYF.

This clonotype has more than one count but fewer than ten. The chain recombines TRBV7-2 with TRBJ2-3; 9 positions match TRBD2. The germline CDR1 and CDR2 sequences are SGHTA and FQGNSA. This CDR3 is 19 amino acids long. Trimming took 4 bases from V and 5 from J; bases not matched to a gene: 19. This chain's CDR3 is CASSSTPTAGGRKVDTQYF. The CDR3, as DNA: TGTGCCAGCAGCTCGACCCCGACGGCGGGAGGGCGCAAGGTAGATACGCAGTATTTT.

In its sample, this clonotype was seen once. The chain has TRBV6-5 and TRBJ2-1; 8 bases agree with TRBD1. CDR3 length: 20 amino acids. Trimming at V came to 0 bases and at J to 8 bases, leaving 21 bases not matched to a gene. Looked up from germline, CDR1 is MNHEY and CDR2 is SVGAGI. Here the CDR3 reads CASSYSGGQGLDRGNYEQFF. The CDR3 DNA follows: TGTGCCAGCAGTTACTCGGGGGGCCAGGGGTTAGACAGGGGAAACTATGAGCAGTTCTTC.

This clonotype has a handful of counts. The chain couples TRBV4-2 to TRBJ1-1, with TRBD1 identical over 8 bases. CDR3 size: 15 residues. Looked up from germline, CDR1 is LGHNA and CDR2 is YNFKEQ. V lost 0 bases to trimming and J lost 6 bases; unmatched junction nucleotides: 6. The CDR3 bases are TGTGCCAGCAGCCAAGACACAGGGGGTTGGGCTGAAGCTTTCTTT. As protein: CASSQDTGGWAEAFF.

The V call is TRBV5-1, the J call TRBJ1-2; D might be TRBD1 (5 bases). V lost 4 bases to trimming and J lost 8 bases, with 12 bases between them. Germline V CDR1 and CDR2: SGHRS, YFSETQ. The CDR3 has 12 amino acids. CDR3 DNA sequence: TGCGCCAGCAGCAGACCGGGGGTCGGCTACACCTTC. It is translated as CASSRPGVGYTF.

This clonotype was seen more than once but under ten times. The chain joins TRBV7-3 to TRBJ2-1; 7 bases line up with TRBD1. CDR3 size: 14 residues. The trim removed 5 bases at V and 4 bases at J, leaving 5 bases unmatched. CDR1 is SGHTA, CDR2 FQGTGA, per germline. The chain's CDR3 is CASSPGQIYNEQFF. The DNA of the CDR3 is TGTGCCAGCAGCCCGGGACAGATATACAATGAGCAGTTCTTC.

The chain carries TRBV7-2 and TRBJ2-7; 14 bases line up with TRBD2. The CDR3 spans 19 residues. Germline CDR1 SGHTA, CDR2 FQGNSA. With 2 bases clipped from V and 3 bases from J, the junction kept 12 bases outside the gene matches. CDR3 sequence (DNA): TGTGCCAGCAGCTTATGGGTTAATGTTGGGACTAGCGGGAGCTACGAGCAGTACTTC. This codes for CASSLWVNVGTSGSYEQYF.

The chain recombines TRBV7-9 with TRBJ1-5, with a weak D call TRBD1 (5 bases). The CDR3 covers 13 residues. The germline CDR1 and CDR2 sequences are SEHNR and FQNEAQ (reference sequence). Trimming left V 4 bases short and J 8 bases short, with 12 bases between. CDR3 nucleotide sequence: TGTGCCAGCAGCTCGGGGTGGGGGGAGCCCCAGCATTTT. Residues: CASSSGWGEPQHF.